This is a list of T cell receptor beta chains from one sample in a study of shared clonotypes between healthy human individuals. Data came from immunoSEQ multiplex PCR; TCRdb stores just in-frame clones and leaves some out. Of fewer than 650,000 clones in the sample, roughly four fifths were seen once. Sequenced sample: PBMCs. These receptors came from a woman in her thirties or forties in good health. Some clones in this sample may be carry-over from other donors' samples. Both conserved end residues are part of each CDR3. The D gene is left open where the match is weak. Clone size is shown for a subset of rows, as once, few, many or a class of expanded clone.

clone_size: .
j_call: TRBJ2-7
d_call: TRBD1
v_call: TRBV7-9
cdr3_nt: TGTGCCAGCAGCTTAGGGGGGACAGCCTACGAGCAGTACTTC
cdr3_aa: CASSLGGTAYEQYF

clone_size: .
j_call: TRBJ2-7
d_call: TRBD2
v_call: TRBV7-2
cdr3_nt: TGTGCCAGCAGCTTCTCTTCGGGAGGGCCAGGCGAGCAGTACTTC
cdr3_aa: CASSFSSGGPGEQYF

clone_size: .
j_call: TRBJ2-5
d_call: TRBD1
v_call: TRBV11-2
cdr3_nt: TGTGCCAGCAGCCGGGACAGGGAGGAGACCCAGTACTTC
cdr3_aa: CASSRDREETQYF

clone_size: few
j_call: TRBJ1-3
d_call: .
v_call: TRBV29-1
cdr3_nt: TGCAGCGTTGATGGGGGTTCGGGTGGAAACACCATATATTTT
cdr3_aa: CSVDGGSGGNTIYF

clone_size: .
j_call: TRBJ2-7
d_call: TRBD2
v_call: TRBV30
cdr3_nt: TGTGCCTGGACCCAGCGGGAGGGTGTGCACTTC
cdr3_aa: CAWTQREGVHF

clone_size: few
j_call: TRBJ2-7
d_call: TRBD2
v_call: TRBV30
cdr3_nt: TGTGCCGGTAGCGGGGGGGACTACGAGCAGTACTTC
cdr3_aa: CAGSGGDYEQYF

clone_size: .
j_call: TRBJ2-1
d_call: TRBD2
v_call: TRBV9
cdr3_nt: TGTGCCAGCAGCGCCGCTAGCGGTCCCTACAATGAGCAGTTCTTC
cdr3_aa: CASSAASGPYNEQFF

clone_size: .
j_call: TRBJ1-3
d_call: .
v_call: TRBV28
cdr3_nt: TGTGCCAGCAGCGACAGTGGAATCTCTGGAAACACCATATATTTT
cdr3_aa: CASSDSGISGNTIYF

clone_size: .
j_call: TRBJ1-1
d_call: .
v_call: TRBV28
cdr3_nt: TGTGCCAGCAGTATATGGGGGACTGAAGCTTTCTTT
cdr3_aa: CASSIWGTEAFF

clone_size: many
j_call: TRBJ2-5
d_call: .
v_call: TRBV18
cdr3_nt: TGTGCCAGCTCACTAGAGGACGCGCGGAAGACCCAGTACTTC
cdr3_aa: CASSLEDARKTQYF

clone_size: .
j_call: TRBJ2-3
d_call: .
v_call: TRBV7-2
cdr3_nt: TGTGCCAGCAGCTTTCAGGCTGTGGGCACAGATACGCAGTATTTT
cdr3_aa: CASSFQAVGTDTQYF

clone_size: few
j_call: TRBJ1-2
d_call: .
v_call: TRBV6-5
cdr3_nt: TGTGCCAGCAGTTCCTACACCAGGATGGATGGCTACACCTTC
cdr3_aa: CASSSYTRMDGYTF

clone_size: once
j_call: TRBJ2-7
d_call: .
v_call: TRBV30
cdr3_nt: TGTGCCTGGAGCGGCGGTGGGGGAGAGCAGTACTTC
cdr3_aa: CAWSGGGGEQYF

clone_size: .
j_call: TRBJ1-2
d_call: .
v_call: TRBV30
cdr3_nt: TGTGCCTGGAGTGCTATACTCGGATCTCACTATGGCTACACCTTC
cdr3_aa: CAWSAILGSHYGYTF

clone_size: .
j_call: TRBJ1-1
d_call: .
v_call: TRBV19
cdr3_nt: TGTGCCAGTAGTATAGAGGCGAACACTGAAGCTTTCTTT
cdr3_aa: CASSIEANTEAFF

clone_size: .
j_call: TRBJ2-7
d_call: .
v_call: TRBV7-2
cdr3_nt: TGTGCCAGCAGCTTAGCTCACAGACTGTCCTACGAGCAGTACTTC
cdr3_aa: CASSLAHRLSYEQYF

clone_size: .
j_call: TRBJ2-4
d_call: TRBD2
v_call: TRBV6-4
cdr3_nt: TGTGCCAGCATCAGAACCGGGACTAGCGTCCCCAAAAACATTCAGTACTTC
cdr3_aa: CASIRTGTSVPKNIQYF

clone_size: .
j_call: TRBJ2-3
d_call: .
v_call: TRBV5-1
cdr3_nt: TGCGCCAGCAGCGGACGGGAGACTAGCACAGATACGCAGTATTTT
cdr3_aa: CASSGRETSTDTQYF

clone_size: .
j_call: TRBJ1-5
d_call: TRBD1
v_call: TRBV9
cdr3_nt: TGTGCCAGCAGCGCACAGGGGGCTCTCAATCAGCCCCAGCATTTT
cdr3_aa: CASSAQGALNQPQHF

clone_size: .
j_call: TRBJ1-2
d_call: .
v_call: TRBV30
cdr3_nt: TGTAGGTACCGGGACGGTAACTATGGCTACACCTTC
cdr3_aa: CRYRDGNYGYTF

clone_size: few
j_call: TRBJ1-1
d_call: .
v_call: TRBV6-1
cdr3_nt: TGTGCCAGCAGTGTAGAGGGGTACACTGAAGCTTTCTTT
cdr3_aa: CASSVEGYTEAFF

clone_size: .
j_call: TRBJ1-4
d_call: .
v_call: TRBV7-7
cdr3_nt: TGTGCTAGCAGGGCCTGGAGAGAGATTTCAACTAATGAAAAACTGTTTTTT
cdr3_aa: CASRAWREISTNEKLFF

clone_size: many
j_call: TRBJ1-1
d_call: .
v_call: TRBV5-1
cdr3_nt: TGCGCCAGCAGCTTGGGGCCAGCCTACCGCACTGAAGCTTTCTTT
cdr3_aa: CASSLGPAYRTEAFF

clone_size: .
j_call: TRBJ2-7
d_call: TRBD2
v_call: TRBV5-1
cdr3_nt: TGCGCCAGCAGCCCCTCCGGGACTAGCTCCTACGAGCAGTACTTC
cdr3_aa: CASSPSGTSSYEQYF

clone_size: .
j_call: TRBJ2-1
d_call: TRBD2
v_call: TRBV9
cdr3_nt: TGTGCCAGCAGCGTAGAACTAGCGGGAGGGAATGAGCAGTTCTTC
cdr3_aa: CASSVELAGGNEQFF

clone_size: .
j_call: TRBJ2-3
d_call: TRBD1
v_call: TRBV27
cdr3_nt: TGTGCCAGCAGTACCTGGACAGGGGGAGATACGCAGTATTTT
cdr3_aa: CASSTWTGGDTQYF

clone_size: .
j_call: TRBJ2-7
d_call: .
v_call: TRBV2
cdr3_nt: TGTGCCAGCAGTGAGACCGACTACGAGCAGTACTTC
cdr3_aa: CASSETDYEQYF

clone_size: once
j_call: TRBJ2-3
d_call: .
v_call: TRBV19
cdr3_nt: TGTGCCAGTAGTATTGGAGGGAGCACAGATACGCAGTATTTT
cdr3_aa: CASSIGGSTDTQYF

clone_size: .
j_call: TRBJ1-3
d_call: .
v_call: TRBV28
cdr3_nt: TGTGCCAGCAGTTTATTTGGAACTGGAAACACCATATATTTT
cdr3_aa: CASSLFGTGNTIYF

clone_size: .
j_call: TRBJ1-2
d_call: .
v_call: TRBV10-3
cdr3_nt: TGTGCCATCAGTGTAGGAGAGAACTATGGCTACACCTTC
cdr3_aa: CAISVGENYGYTF

clone_size: .
j_call: TRBJ1-4
d_call: .
v_call: TRBV18
cdr3_nt: TGTGCCAGCTCACCAGGCGAAAAACTGTTTTTT
cdr3_aa: CASSPGEKLFF

clone_size: .
j_call: TRBJ2-1
d_call: .
v_call: TRBV4-3
cdr3_nt: TGCGCCAGCAGCCAACTCTTTAGGGGGGGTGAGCAGTTCTTC
cdr3_aa: CASSQLFRGGEQFF

clone_size: few
j_call: TRBJ2-7
d_call: .
v_call: TRBV7-9
cdr3_nt: TGTGCCAGCGGAGACTACGAGCAGTACTTC
cdr3_aa: CASGDYEQYF

clone_size: many
j_call: TRBJ2-3
d_call: TRBD2
v_call: TRBV2
cdr3_nt: TGTGCCACCCCGGGGGGGGCGGGAAGCACAGATACGCAGTATTTT
cdr3_aa: CATPGGAGSTDTQYF

clone_size: .
j_call: TRBJ2-1
d_call: TRBD2
v_call: TRBV28
cdr3_nt: TGTGCCAGCAGTAAGGGACTAGCGGGTTCTTTAGCCTCCTACAATGAGCAGTTCTTC
cdr3_aa: CASSKGLAGSLASYNEQFF

clone_size: .
j_call: TRBJ1-1
d_call: .
v_call: TRBV29-1
cdr3_nt: TGCAGCGTTGTAATCCAGATGAACACTGAAGCTTTCTTT
cdr3_aa: CSVVIQMNTEAFF

clone_size: .
j_call: TRBJ2-7
d_call: .
v_call: TRBV6-6
cdr3_nt: TGTGCCAGCAGTTACGGGGGCGCGGCCGAGCAGTACTTC
cdr3_aa: CASSYGGAAEQYF

clone_size: .
j_call: TRBJ2-1
d_call: .
v_call: TRBV6-1
cdr3_nt: TGTGCCAGCAGTGTTGAGTTCCTCTCCTACAATGAGCAGTTCTTC
cdr3_aa: CASSVEFLSYNEQFF

clone_size: many
j_call: TRBJ2-1
d_call: TRBD2
v_call: TRBV27
cdr3_nt: TGTGCCAGCAGTTATCTAGCGGGAGTATGGAATGAGCAGTTCTTC
cdr3_aa: CASSYLAGVWNEQFF

clone_size: .
j_call: TRBJ1-3
d_call: .
v_call: TRBV18
cdr3_nt: TGTGCCAGCTCACCACCCAATCCAAGCTCTGGAAACACCATATATTTT
cdr3_aa: CASSPPNPSSGNTIYF

clone_size: once
j_call: TRBJ2-7
d_call: TRBD1
v_call: TRBV4-1
cdr3_nt: TGCGCCAGCAGCCAACCGGGACAGCCCTACGAGCAGTACTTC
cdr3_aa: CASSQPGQPYEQYF

clone_size: .
j_call: TRBJ2-1
d_call: .
v_call: TRBV28
cdr3_nt: TGTGCCAGCAGTTTTAGAGGTTCGTCGTTCTGGGCGACCCGTGAGCAGTTCTTC
cdr3_aa: CASSFRGSSFWATREQFF

clone_size: .
j_call: TRBJ1-1
d_call: .
v_call: TRBV10-3
cdr3_nt: TGTGCCATCAGTGATACGGGTAACACTGAAGCTTTCTTT
cdr3_aa: CAISDTGNTEAFF

clone_size: few
j_call: TRBJ1-1
d_call: .
v_call: TRBV5-1
cdr3_nt: TGCGCCAGCAGCTTGGCTACGGGGGCCACTGAAGCTTTCTTT
cdr3_aa: CASSLATGATEAFF

clone_size: .
j_call: TRBJ2-7
d_call: .
v_call: TRBV5-4
cdr3_nt: TGTGCCAGCAGCTTGGGGGGAGTGGAAACCTACGAGCAGTACTTC
cdr3_aa: CASSLGGVETYEQYF

clone_size: .
j_call: TRBJ2-1
d_call: TRBD2
v_call: TRBV10-2
cdr3_nt: TGCGCCAGCACCCGACTAGCGGGAACCTACAATGAGCAGTTCTTC
cdr3_aa: CASTRLAGTYNEQFF

clone_size: .
j_call: TRBJ1-1
d_call: .
v_call: TRBV21-1
cdr3_nt: TGTGCCAGCAGCAAACCCCCAGGGCTAAACACTGAAGCTTTCTTT
cdr3_aa: CASSKPPGLNTEAFF

clone_size: .
j_call: TRBJ1-1
d_call: .
v_call: TRBV28
cdr3_nt: TGTGCCAGCAGTTCCGGGGGCGAGAACACTGAAGCTTTCTTT
cdr3_aa: CASSSGGENTEAFF

clone_size: once
j_call: TRBJ2-1
d_call: TRBD2
v_call: TRBV28
cdr3_nt: TGTGCCAGCGGAAGGGCCGGGAGGGCCCGGAATGAGCAGTTCTTC
cdr3_aa: CASGRAGRARNEQFF

clone_size: .
j_call: TRBJ2-2
d_call: TRBD2
v_call: TRBV4-3
cdr3_nt: TGCGCCAGCAGCCCTAGCGGGAGGGCGAACACCGGGGAGCTGTTTTTT
cdr3_aa: CASSPSGRANTGELFF

clone_size: .
j_call: TRBJ1-1
d_call: .
v_call: TRBV21-1
cdr3_nt: TGTGCCAGCAGCCCCCAGGACAGGGCGGGATGTGCCCCTGAAGCTTTCTTT
cdr3_aa: CASSPQDRAGCAPEAFF

clone_size: .
j_call: TRBJ2-7
d_call: TRBD2
v_call: TRBV18
cdr3_nt: TGTGCCAGCTCACGAGGGACTAGCGGCTCTAAGCAGTACTTC
cdr3_aa: CASSRGTSGSKQYF

clone_size: .
j_call: TRBJ1-4
d_call: .
v_call: TRBV6-5
cdr3_nt: TGTGCCAGCAGTTCCTTTCGACCGATTGAGCAAAAACTGTTTTTT
cdr3_aa: CASSSFRPIEQKLFF

clone_size: .
j_call: TRBJ1-1
d_call: .
v_call: TRBV5-1
cdr3_nt: TGCGCCAGCAGCTTGGCGTACAGAAACACTGAAGCTTTCTTT
cdr3_aa: CASSLAYRNTEAFF

clone_size: .
j_call: TRBJ1-1
d_call: .
v_call: TRBV4-3
cdr3_nt: TGCGCCAGCAGCCAAGTGCGGGGGGCGCAAACTGAAGCTTTCTTT
cdr3_aa: CASSQVRGAQTEAFF

clone_size: .
j_call: TRBJ2-7
d_call: .
v_call: TRBV27
cdr3_nt: TGTGCCAGCAGTTTATATGCGGACTCCTACGAGCAGTACTTC
cdr3_aa: CASSLYADSYEQYF